The clone carrying this TCR beta chain has ten or more counts. The record originates from a study of blood T cell repertoires in COVID-19. About the research overall: Samples representing acute and convalescent COVID-19 were sourced from the United States, Italy and Spain. PBMCs, B-cell-depleted T cells, or T cells were the source of the cDNA or gDNA that made up the material.

In the authors' workflow: By means of reference gene primer amplification, nucleated cell counts were estimated. Generated by immunoSEQ multiplex PCR, the TCRdb table keeps only in-frame clones and is missing some. V and J calls and clone size come straight from that table; D and trimming were deduced from the DNA. The data hold about 230,000 clones, with approximately 85% observed a single time. The Seattle site enrolled patients during active infection and followed them longitudinally. V was pared by 9 bases and J by 12 bases, with 10 bases of the junction left unmatched. The CDR3 is made up of 12 amino acids. CDR1 is LNHDA, CDR2 SQIVND, per germline (reference sequence).

The sequencing input was peripheral blood. The V and J genes are TRBV19 and TRBJ2-4; 8 nucleotides line up with TRBD1. The origin of this receptor is a man aged 50-60 years with COVID-19, enrolled during active disease. The DNA for the CDR3 is TGTGCCAGCCCGCCGGGACAGGAGCCTCAGTACTTC. Translation: CASPPGQEPQYF.